This passage covers 9 T cell receptor beta chains from one sample sequenced in a study of cytomegalovirus exposure and HLA in healthy donors. PCR involved 60 Vbeta and 13 Jbeta primers. Clones were sequenced by immunoSEQ multiplex PCR, and TCRdb holds only the in-frame ones, with some missing. The sample has approximately 160,000 clones; more than 70% are singletons. The sequenced sample was PBMCs. The receptors come from a boy younger than 10 in good health and CMV-seronegative.

The V gene is TRBV6-1, the J gene TRBJ2-7; 13 bases line up with TRBD2. V shed 6 bases, J shed 4 bases, and the junction held 6 bases outside the gene matches. The CDR3 runs to 15 residues. Per the germline V gene, CDR1 is MNHNS and CDR2 is SASEGT. The CDR3 is CASSPTSGRGYEQYF. In DNA form, the CDR3 reads TGTGCCAGCAGCCCTACTAGCGGGAGGGGGTACGAGCAGTACTTC.

This clone was seen only a few times. The rearrangement joins TRBV18 to TRBJ2-6, with D unclear. In germline, CDR1 is KGHSH, CDR2 LQKENI. Trimming took 5 bases from V and 4 from J, leaving 18 bases between them. CDR3 length: 17 amino acids. Here the CDR3 DNA reads TGTGCCAGCTCATGGCGGAGTCCAGCTCTGGGGGCCAACGTCCTGACTTTC. Its translation: CASSWRSPALGANVLTF.

This chain links TRBV19 with TRBJ2-1; perhaps TRBD1 as D (5 bases). The ends were cut back, 3 bases at V and 5 bases at J, with 8 bases in the middle. Germline V gene data show CDR1 as LNHDA and CDR2 as SQIVND (reference sequence). This CDR3 is 13 amino acids long. The CDR3 region has the DNA TGTGCCAGTAGTATGATAGGGGACAATGAGCAGTTCTTC. It specifies CASSMIGDNEQFF.

The chain is built from TRBV19 and TRBJ2-7; 9 bases agree with TRBD2. In germline, CDR1 is LNHDA, CDR2 SQIVND (reference sequence). The CDR3 has 15 amino acids. V shed 6 bases and J 4 bases; nucleotides not matched to a gene: 10. CDR3 sequence: CASRELAGDKYEQYF. DNA of the CDR3: TGTGCCAGTAGAGAACTAGCGGGTGACAAGTACGAGCAGTACTTC.

This clone was picked up a small number of times. The V call is TRBV6-5, the J call TRBJ1-1, with a weak D call TRBD1 (5 bases). Trimming stripped 2 bases from V and 4 bases from J, with 8 bases between. The CDR3 loop spans 13 amino acids. Germline V gene data show CDR1 as MNHEY and CDR2 as SVGAGI. CDR3 DNA: TGTGCCAGCAGTTACGGGGGGAGCACTGAAGCTTTCTTT. It specifies CASSYGGSTEAFF.

J is TRBJ2-7 and V is TRBV27; the match to TRBD2 covers 8 bases. The germline gives CDR1 MNHEY, CDR2 SMNVEV (reference sequence). V shed 4 bases and J 5 bases; nucleotides not matched to a gene: 16. The CDR3 is 17 amino acids. The CDR3 DNA follows: TGTGCCAGCAGTTCATCCTTGGGAGCGGGAGCTATCCACGAGCAGTACTTC. This sequence encodes CASSSSLGAGAIHEQYF.

The chain has TRBV20-1 and TRBJ2-3; weak D call: TRBD2 (6 bases). The CDR3 has 11 amino acids. CDR1 DFQATT and CDR2 SNEGSKA come from the germline V gene (reference sequence). CDR3 sequence (DNA): TGCAGAGACGGGAGTATATATACGCAGTATTTT. Translating gives CRDGSIYTQYF.

V is TRBV29-1 and J is TRBJ2-5; possibly TRBD1 for D (6 bases). CDR3 length: 14 amino acids. V dropped 5 bases and J dropped 1 base, with 14 bases sitting between them. Germline CDR1 is SQVTM and CDR2 is ANQGSEA. Written as DNA, the CDR3 is TGCAGCGTTCCTAAGAGACAGGTCCAAGAGACCCAGTACTTC. Its translation is CSVPKRQVQETQYF.

This clone was seen only a few times. The rearrangement uses TRBV5-1 and TRBJ2-5; 8 nucleotides agree with TRBD2. V gave up 1 base and J gave up 5 bases; unmatched junction bases: 7. The CDR3 loop spans 15 amino acids. CDR1 and CDR2 (germline): SGHRS, YFSETQ. The CDR3 region has the DNA TGCGCCAGCAGCTTGCGGACTAGCAGAGGGGAGACCCAGTACTTC. It specifies CASSLRTSRGETQYF.